These 27 T cell receptor beta chains share one sample of origin, sequenced in a study of identical twins. TCRdb called the 5' RACE reads again in MiXCR, with one record for every CDR3 protein. The data show more than 200,000 distinct CDR3 sequences, over 12% seen once. The sequenced sample consisted of memory (CD45RO+) T cells sorted from blood. These TCRs come from a woman aged 18-30 years in good health.

CDR3 DNA sequence: TGTGCCAGCAGCCAAGATCTCGGGACGGCCTCTGGAAACACCATATATTTT. Residues: CASSQDLGTASGNTIYF. This chain links TRBV3-1 with TRBJ1-3; D is perhaps TRBD1 (5 bases). From germline, CDR1 is LGHDT and CDR2 YNNKEL (reference sequence). The CDR3 has 17 amino acids. Trimming left V 0 bases short and J 0 bases short, with 12 bases between.

The rearrangement uses TRBV11-1 and TRBJ2-1, with TRBD2 matching 13 bases. The CDR3 has 20 amino acids. V was clipped by 2 bases and J by 2 bases; unmatched bases: 12. CDR1 and CDR2 from the germline V gene are SGHAT and FQDESV (reference sequence). The CDR3 DNA is TGTGCCAGCAGCTTAATAAGTTGGACTAGCGGGGGTCGACCCTACAATGAGCAGTTCTTC. Its translation: CASSLISWTSGGRPYNEQFF.

This clonotype was counted a few times. V gene TRBV28 combines with J gene TRBJ2-7, with D unresolved. The CDR3 extends over 12 amino acids. Trimming removed 8 bases from V and 4 bases from J, with 12 bases in between. CDR1 MDHEN and CDR2 SYDVKM come from the germline V gene. The CDR3 is CASGPRQYEQYF. The CDR3 region has the DNA TGTGCCAGCGGCCCCAGACAATACGAGCAGTACTTC.

This chain's CDR3 is CASSLIGQGRGEQFF. The CDR3 bases are TGTGCCAGCAGCTTAATCGGCCAGGGTAGGGGTGAGCAGTTCTTC. The chain is built from TRBV11-2 and TRBJ2-1; possible D gene TRBD1, 5 bases. The germline CDR1 and CDR2 sequences are SGHAT and FQNNGV. With 2 bases removed from V and 9 bases from J, the gap between germline ends came to 17 bases. This CDR3 is built from 15 residues.

The CDR3 sequence is CASSLGGAFEAFF. CDR3 DNA sequence: TGTGCCAGCAGCTTGGGGGGGGCCTTCGAAGCTTTCTTT. J is TRBJ1-1 and V is TRBV12-3 or TRBV12-4, with a tentative D call TRBD1 (6 bases). CDR3 size: 13 residues. V lost 6 bases and J 8 bases, leaving 16 bases between the germline ends.

This clonotype has at least ten counts. The J gene is TRBJ1-4, the V gene TRBV20-1, with TRBD1 identical over 10 bases. CDR3 length equals 13 residues. The germline V gene has CDR1 DFQATT and CDR2 SNEGSKA (reference sequence). Losses at the gene ends were 3 bases for V and 10 bases for J; bases not matched to a gene: 5. The CDR3 sequence: CSARMTGGGKLFF. CDR3 sequence (DNA): TGCAGTGCTAGGATGACAGGGGGCGGAAAACTGTTTTTT.

In this sample, this clonotype turned up a few times. This chain links TRBV29-1 with TRBJ2-1, with TRBD1 as a possible D gene (5 bases). V was pared by 6 bases and J by 5 bases, with 14 bases between. Germline assignment: CDR1 SQVTM and CDR2 ANQGSEA. The CDR3 totals 13 residues. CDR3 protein: CSVLGRVHNEQFF. In DNA form, the CDR3 reads TGCAGCGTGCTAGGCAGGGTTCACAATGAGCAGTTCTTC.

This clonotype was counted between two and nine times. The rearrangement joins TRBV24-1 to TRBJ2-1; 11 bases are a match to TRBD2. This CDR3 has 15 residues. Germline trimming cut 4 bases from V and 8 bases from J; bases unmatched to any gene: 6. CDR1 and CDR2 from the germline V gene are KGHDR and SFDVKD. The DNA of the CDR3 is TGTGCCACCAGTGAGCTTAGCGGGGGGGTCGATGAGCAGTTCTTC. Its protein is CATSELSGGVDEQFF.

This clonotype has a count of ten or more. The chain employs TRBV6-5 and TRBJ1-2; D is undetermined. This CDR3 region has 15 residues. Germline V gene sequence: CDR1 MNHEY, CDR2 SVGAGI. V was cut by 0 bases and J by 8 bases, with 16 bases left in between. The DNA of the CDR3 is TGTGCCAGCAGTTACTCCATACTTGGCGGGCACGGCTACACCTTC. Translation: CASSYSILGGHGYTF.

This clonotype was counted a few times. The rearrangement uses TRBV15 and TRBJ2-5, with no clear D. V gave up 3 bases and J gave up 7 bases, with 12 bases separating them. This CDR3 is built from 13 residues. Germline V gene data show CDR1 as LNHNV and CDR2 as YYDKDF (reference sequence). DNA of the CDR3: TGTGCCACCAGCAGCTCAACCGTCGCGACCCAGTACTTC. This translates into CATSSSTVATQYF. The entire variable domain, with the rest obtained from reference TRBV15 and TRBJ2-5, is as follows: DAMVIQNPRYQVTQFGKPVTLSCSQTLNHNVMYWYQQKSSQAPKLLFHYYDKDFNNEADTPDNFQSRRPNTSFCFLDIRSPGLGDTAMYLCATSSSTVATQYFGPGTRLLVL.

The chain is built from TRBV5-6 and TRBJ2-7; tentatively, D is TRBD1 or TRBD2 (5 bases each). V shed 7 bases and J shed 6 bases, with 17 bases lying between them. The CDR3 sequence is 13 residues long. Germline V CDR1 and CDR2: SGHDT, YYEEEE. The CDR3 coding sequence is TGTGCCAGCCTCCGGGGACCAGGCTCCGAGCAGTACTTC. Encoded protein: CASLRGPGSEQYF.

The chain combines TRBV19 with TRBJ2-7, with 7 bases lining up with TRBD1. V trimming: 8 bases; J trimming: 8 bases; junction bases outside the gene matches: 12. In germline, CDR1 is LNHDA, CDR2 SQIVND (reference sequence). The CDR3 is made up of 13 amino acids. CDR3: CASATGANTKQYF. Here the CDR3 DNA reads TGTGCCAGTGCTACAGGGGCAAACACGAAGCAGTACTTC.

The J gene is TRBJ2-1, the V gene TRBV6-5; D uncertain. The CDR3 covers 15 residues. V dropped 0 bases and J dropped 0 bases, with 6 bases sitting between them. Germline loops: CDR1 MNHEY, CDR2 SVGAGI. The CDR3 loop reads CASSYSDHSYNEQFF. For the CDR3, the DNA is TGTGCCAGCAGTTACTCGGACCACTCCTACAATGAGCAGTTCTTC.

CDR3 amino acids: CASSDRRGGYTF. CDR3 bases: TGCGCCAGCAGTGATAGGAGGGGAGGCTACACCTTC. The rearrangement uses TRBV10-2 and TRBJ1-2; D possibly corresponds to TRBD1 (5 bases). V was clipped by 3 bases and J by 8 bases, with 10 bases between them. The CDR3 sequence is 12 residues long. Germline V gene sequence: CDR1 WSHSY, CDR2 SAAADI.

The chain is built from TRBV4-1 and TRBJ2-7; 8 nucleotides agree with TRBD2. CDR1 and CDR2 from the germline V gene are MGHRA and YSYEKL. J was trimmed by 4 bases and V by 4 bases; bases with no gene match: 12. CDR3 length: 16 amino acids. The DNA for the CDR3 is TGCGCCAGCAGCCTACAAGGACTAGCTGATCCATACGAGCAGTACTTC. It encodes CASSLQGLADPYEQYF.

The chain recombines TRBV5-1 with TRBJ2-1; 9 positions match TRBD2. V lost 7 bases to trimming and J lost 2 bases; unmatched junction nucleotides: 16. This CDR3 region has 18 residues. Germline V gene sequence: CDR1 SGHRS, CDR2 YFSETQ. The CDR3 bases are TGCGCCAGCGCCCCTGAGCTAGCGGGAAGTTCGCCCTACAATGAGCAGTTCTTC. It encodes CASAPELAGSSPYNEQFF. Supplemented by reference TRBV5-1 and TRBJ2-1, the full variable domain reads KAGVTQTPRYLIKTRGQQVTLSCSPISGHRSVSWYQQTPGQGLQFLFEYFSETQRNKGNFPGRFSGRQFSNSRSEMNVSTLELGDSALYLCASAPELAGSSPYNEQFFGPGTRLTVL.

The chain carries TRBV3-1 and TRBJ2-2; the match to TRBD2 covers 10 bases. The CDR3 has 16 amino acids. Per the germline V gene, CDR1 is LGHDT and CDR2 is YNNKEL (reference sequence). Trimming cost V 4 bases and J 2 bases; bases outside gene matches: 4. The CDR3 bases are TGTGCCAGCAGCCCCAGACTAGCGGGTAACACCGGGGAGCTGTTTTTT. Its protein is CASSPRLAGNTGELFF.

The chain has TRBV7-3 and TRBJ2-2, with D possibly TRBD1 on 5 matching bases. The CDR3 consists of 14 residues. Trimming took off 5 bases at V and 1 base at J, with 8 bases between the two ends. Germline CDR1 and CDR2: SGHTA and FQGTGA. The CDR3 reads CASSTQGNTGELFF. Written as DNA, the CDR3 is TGTGCCAGCAGCACGCAGGGGAACACCGGGGAGCTGTTTTTT.

The chain employs TRBV6-1 and TRBJ1-2, with D possibly TRBD1 on 6 matching bases. Germline CDR1 is MNHNS and CDR2 is SASEGT. This CDR3 has 14 amino acids. V was cut by 6 bases and J by 4 bases, with 15 bases left in between. The CDR3 region has the DNA TGTGCCAGCAGCAGAAGGGGGGGGAGCTATGGCTACACCTTC. Its translation is CASSRRGGSYGYTF.

The chain links TRBV20-1 to TRBJ1-1; TRBD1 agrees at 10 bases. The CDR3 length is 14 residues. Germline CDR1 and CDR2: DFQATT and SNEGSKA (reference sequence). Trimming cost V 3 bases and J 3 bases; bases outside gene matches: 4. CDR3 sequence reads: CSASSGTGDTEAFF. In nucleotides, the CDR3 is TGCAGTGCTAGTTCTGGGACAGGGGACACTGAAGCTTTCTTT.

This clonotype has a handful of counts. The J gene is TRBJ2-4, the V gene TRBV7-2; D gene unclear. V was shortened by 1 base and J by 8 bases, with 9 bases between the two germline ends. The CDR3 extends over 13 amino acids. Germline V gene lookup returns CDR1 SGHTA and CDR2 FQGNSA. In nucleotides, the CDR3 is TGTGCCAGCAGCTTAGGAGGTCAACACATTCAGTACTTC. Its protein is CASSLGGQHIQYF.

The rearrangement links TRBV6-1 to TRBJ2-7, with TRBD1 as a possible D gene (7 bases). CDR3 size: 17 residues. Trimming cost V 6 bases and J 2 bases, with 23 bases left between them. Germline V gene lookup returns CDR1 MNHNS and CDR2 SASEGT. The CDR3 protein is CASSEIPGGSGPYEQYF. Written as DNA, the CDR3 is TGTGCCAGCAGCGAAATTCCAGGGGGGAGTGGCCCCTACGAGCAGTACTTC.

The chain is built from TRBV20-1 and TRBJ1-1; tentatively, D is TRBD1 (6 bases). The CDR3 consists of 13 residues. Germline lookup yields CDR1 DFQATT and CDR2 SNEGSKA (reference sequence). This CDR3 reads CSAPGRGSTEAFF. The CDR3 DNA reads TGCAGCGCTCCCGGGAGGGGGAGCACTGAAGCTTTCTTT.

The chain joins TRBV6-2 or TRBV6-3 to TRBJ2-2, with 14 bases that match TRBD2. Germline values: CDR1 MNHEY, CDR2 SVGEGT. V was clipped by 8 bases and J by 7 bases; unmatched bases: 9. This CDR3 has 16 residues. The CDR3 nucleotides are TGTGCCAGCGGAGACGGACTAGCGGGAGGACACGGGGAGCTGTTTTTT. Translating gives CASGDGLAGGHGELFF.

CDR3 nucleotides: TGCGCCAGCAGCTCGGGGACAGATCCCTACGAGCAGTACTTC. Its translation: CASSSGTDPYEQYF. The chain has TRBV5-1 and TRBJ2-7; 7 nucleotides align to TRBD1. The CDR3 is made up of 14 amino acids. J lost 2 bases, V lost 3 bases, and 5 bases had no gene match. Per the germline V gene, CDR1 is SGHRS and CDR2 is YFSETQ.

This clonotype occurred many times. The V call is TRBV7-2, the J call TRBJ2-7; D not resolved. From germline, CDR1 is SGHTA and CDR2 FQGNSA. The CDR3 loop spans 13 amino acids. Trimming stripped 5 bases from V and 0 bases from J, with 8 bases between. CDR3: CASSRLNSYEQYF. The CDR3 nucleotides are TGTGCCAGCAGCCGACTCAACTCCTACGAGCAGTACTTC.

This clonotype has more than one count but fewer than ten. The chain is built from TRBV9 and TRBJ1-1; D is unresolved. The CDR3 has 15 residues. Germline V gene lookup returns CDR1 SGDLS and CDR2 YYNGEE. Between the trimmed V and J ends, which lost 0 bases and 1 base, there was a span of 10 bases. The CDR3: CASSVGAVPNTEAFF. In DNA form, the CDR3 reads TGTGCCAGCAGCGTAGGAGCAGTCCCGAACACTGAAGCTTTCTTT.